Described below is a single T cell receptor beta chain sequence and its context. Different DNA sequences within this sample yield the same CDR3. This entry belongs to a study of blood T cell repertoires in COVID-19. Source study methods: It was from reference gene primer amplification that nucleated cell counts were estimated. Repertoires were generated with immunoSEQ multiplex PCR, while TCRdb's copy carries only in-frame clones and drops some. V, J and clone size are those of that table, while D and trimming were read from the DNA. This table has about 82,000 clones, 70% to 90% appearing once. Deletions cut 1 base from V and 4 bases from J, with 7 bases between. The CDR3 extends over 13 amino acids. Germline V gene lookup returns CDR1 LGHDT and CDR2 YNNKEL (reference sequence).

The V gene is TRBV3-1 (or the pseudogene TRBV3-2), the J gene TRBJ1-1; D possibly corresponds to TRBD1 (5 bases). The sequence was obtained from a man older than 75 with active or convalescent COVID-19. The source material was peripheral blood. CDR3 sequence (DNA): TGTGCCAGCAGCCAAGGCGGGGGCACTGAAGCTTTCTTT. The encoded protein is CASSQGGGTEAFF.